This T cell receptor beta chain was identified during a study of T cells after somatic rescue of genetic block (dated by TCRdb to the early 2020s). Background for the entire study: The study assessed how robust, over the long term, a T-cell system was when the system had developed through somatic rescue of a genetic block in T-cell development.

Libraries were prepared through the immunoSEQ multiplex PCR assay. In its TCRdb copy, this immuneACCESS table keeps in-frame sequences only and misses some clones. Where compared with another copy, unresolved V genes explain less than half of these, and the others have no known cause. Present in this sample are over 95,000 clones, around nine tenths of which were seen just once. 1.4% of the sample is in the top ten clones. The CDR3 has 14 amino acids, counting the end cysteine and phenylalanine. Here the CDR3 DNA is all that survives: 42 bases in frame from base 1. The CDR1 and CDR2 encoded by the germline V gene are MNHNS and SASEGT. V was cut back by 1 base and J by 5 bases, leaving a gap of 11 bases between them. To note about this clone: Its antigen has not been determined. No per-base quality is available; no much larger clone lies one base away.

The chain couples TRBV6-1 to TRBJ1-2; the D gene is not confidently resolved. The specimen was peripheral blood mononuclear cells (PBMCs). This clonotype originated in a woman between 18 and 30 years old. The sequence in DNA is TGTGCCAGCAGTGAAGAACAGATTTCTTATGGCTACACCTTC. Translated, this gives CASSEEQISYGYTF.